This TCR beta chain is drawn from a study of regulatory T cells in long-lasting Graves disease. This clonotype was seen ten or more times. Its antigen remains unknown. The sample's time point: newly diagnosed GD, antithyroid drugs for less than 3 months. The authors made the TCR library using RNA they extracted from PBMCs. Through Arm-PCR of CDR3 regions and iRepertoire HTBI primers, TCR beta libraries were built. TCRdb reprocessed the multiplex PCR reads with MiXCR, giving one entry per CDR3 protein. This table holds more than 450,000 distinct CDR3 sequences, about 11% found once. General study findings and limits: Among persistent patients, a larger number of public clonotypes were shared (about 3,000) than among newly diagnosed patients (966).

The CDR3 is made up of 15 amino acids. The germline V gene encodes CDR1 DFQATT and CDR2 SNEGSKA (reference sequence). Trimming took 2 bases from V and 4 from J; bases not matched to a gene: 5. This sample was shared with a second study, whose subject was T cells in Graves' hyperthyroidism and ophthalmopathy. Per that study: It was uncontrolled infection, other autoimmune disease, pregnancy or lactation that excluded patients. In the blood, most expanded thyroid clonotypes above 0.001 appeared as well.

This chain uses TRBV20-1 with TRBJ2-1, with 10 bases identical to TRBD2. The sequencing here drew on peripheral blood mononuclear cells (PBMCs), taken at new diagnosis, from a patient treated with antithyroid drugs. The clonotype comes from a woman aged 25 to 39 with Graves disease. The CDR3: CSARTSGTTYNEQFF. The CDR3 nucleotides read TGCAGTGCTAGAACTAGCGGGACCACATACAATGAGCAGTTCTTC.